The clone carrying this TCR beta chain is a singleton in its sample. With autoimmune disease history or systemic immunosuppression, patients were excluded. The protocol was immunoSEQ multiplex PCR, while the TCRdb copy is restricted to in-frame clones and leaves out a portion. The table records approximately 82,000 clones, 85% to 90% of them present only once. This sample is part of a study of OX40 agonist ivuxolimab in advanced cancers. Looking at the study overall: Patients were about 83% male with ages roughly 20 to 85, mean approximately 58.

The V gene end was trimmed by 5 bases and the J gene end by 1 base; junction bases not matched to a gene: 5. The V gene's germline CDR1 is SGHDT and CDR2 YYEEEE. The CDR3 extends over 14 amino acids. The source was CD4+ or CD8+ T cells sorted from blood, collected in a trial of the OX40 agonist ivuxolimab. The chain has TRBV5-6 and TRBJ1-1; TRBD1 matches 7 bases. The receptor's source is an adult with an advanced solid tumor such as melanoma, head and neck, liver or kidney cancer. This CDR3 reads CASRRTGRNTEAFF. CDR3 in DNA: TGTGCCAGCAGACGGACAGGCAGGAACACTGAAGCTTTCTTT.